This T cell receptor beta chain was captured in a study of T cell changes during pregnancy in multiple sclerosis. Produced via immunoSEQ multiplex PCR; TCRdb's table is partial and in-frame only. Of roughly 93,000 clones listed, more than 85% are singletons. V was cut by 0 bases and J by 8 bases, with 14 bases left in between. Germline values: CDR1 SGHRS, CDR2 YFSETQ. The CDR3 is made up of 14 amino acids. This receptor was identified in a female donor with multiple sclerosis, enrolled in a pregnancy study. The chain employs TRBV5-1 and TRBJ1-2; maybe TRBD1 (6 bases). The sample here was peripheral blood, taken before pregnancy. CDR3 region: CASSLGAGERGYTF. DNA for the CDR3: TGCGCCAGCAGCTTGGGGGCAGGGGAACGGGGCTACACCTTC.